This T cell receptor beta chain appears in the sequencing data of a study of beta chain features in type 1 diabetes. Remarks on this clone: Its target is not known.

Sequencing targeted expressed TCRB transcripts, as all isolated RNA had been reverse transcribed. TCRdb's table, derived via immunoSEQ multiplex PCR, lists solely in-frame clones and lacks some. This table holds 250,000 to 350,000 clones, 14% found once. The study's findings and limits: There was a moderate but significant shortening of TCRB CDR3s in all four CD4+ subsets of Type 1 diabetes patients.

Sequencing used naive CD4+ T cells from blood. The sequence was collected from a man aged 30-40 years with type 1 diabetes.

CDR3 sequence (DNA): TGTGCCAGCAGTCCCTACGGACGGGGGGCAGTCGACGAGCAGTACTTC. This encodes CASSPYGRGAVDEQYF. The chain links TRBV27 to TRBJ2-7, with D maybe TRBD2 (7 bases). Germline CDR1 is MNHEY and CDR2 is SMNVEV (reference sequence). This CDR3 has 16 amino acids. V was trimmed by 5 bases and J by 5 bases, leaving 22 bases between them.